This record looks at one T cell receptor beta chain sequence and its context. Its antigen is undetermined. Investigators excluded patients with uncontrolled infection, other autoimmune disease, pregnancy or lactation. TCR beta CDR3 regions were amplified from RNA. The TCR CDR3 was amplified in a first-round RT-PCR using the HTBI primer set. TCRdb used MiXCR to reprocess the multiplex PCR reads, holding one entry per CDR3 protein. The table shows 95,000 to 110,000 distinct CDR3 sequences, with 40% to 50% occurring only once. With 0 bases removed from V and 8 bases from J, the gap between germline ends came to 21 bases. The CDR3 spans 17 residues. Germline V CDR1 and CDR2: SGDLS, YYNGEE. These data originate in a study of T cells in Graves' hyperthyroidism and ophthalmopathy. Broader study findings: The model foresaw ophthalmopathy a median 6.5 months prior to onset. Most thyroid clonotypes with frequency above 0.001 were detected in blood.

This TCR was sampled from a man in his forties with Graves' hyperthyroidism. The source material was blood. The V gene is TRBV9, the J gene TRBJ2-1, with D perhaps TRBD2 (5 bases). CDR3 nucleotides: TGTGCCAGCAGCGTAGGTGTCGGAGACTACTTGAAGGATGAGCAGTTCTTC. Protein sequence: CASSVGVGDYLKDEQFF.